This passage covers 21 T cell receptor beta chains from one sample sequenced in a study of blood T cell repertoires in COVID-19. Sequencing used immunoSEQ multiplex PCR; TCRdb keeps in-frame clones, though not all of them. The sample carries a few hundred thousand clones, over 75% recorded once. The source material was PBMCs or T cells enriched from blood (not recorded which). The origin of the receptors is a man in his forties or fifties who had recovered from COVID-19.

The CDR3 bases are TGTGCCAGTAGTAATCCCAGCGGGAGCTGGGAGACCCAGTACTTC. It encodes CASSNPSGSWETQYF. This sequence joins TRBV19 and TRBJ2-5; 8 bases are a match to TRBD2. The CDR3 loop spans 15 amino acids. After removal of 4 bases from V and 5 bases from J, the junction contained 9 bases not matched to a gene. Germline lookup yields CDR1 LNHDA and CDR2 SQIVND (reference sequence).

The chain carries TRBV29-1 and TRBJ1-1; TRBD1 matches at 9 bases. Losses at the gene ends were 8 bases for V and 5 bases for J; bases not matched to a gene: 12. The CDR3 totals 14 residues. CDR1 SQVTM and CDR2 ANQGSEA come from the germline V gene. CDR3 sequence: CSTRGQGRETEAFF. CDR3 nucleotide sequence: TGCAGCACTAGGGGACAGGGAAGGGAGACTGAAGCTTTCTTT.

The V and J genes are TRBV11-2 and TRBJ2-7; no clear D. Germline loops: CDR1 SGHAT, CDR2 FQNNGV. V lost 3 bases and J lost 6, with 18 bases in between. The CDR3 has 15 residues. The CDR3 nucleotides are TGTGCCAGCAGCTTTTCCGCAGGCTCCACCACCGAGCAGTACTTC. Translated: CASSFSAGSTTEQYF.

The chain carries TRBV21-1 and TRBJ1-5; the DNA was not used to check the table's D call, TRBD1. TRBV21-1 is shown as a pseudogene. The length of the CDR3 is 17 residues. The CDR3 nucleotides read TGTGCCAGCAGCAAAGTACACAGGGCGTGTTTGTATCAGCCCCAGCATTTT. Amino acids: CASSKVHRACLYQPQHF.

V is TRBV18 and J is TRBJ2-1; D gene unclear. The germline V gene encodes CDR1 KGHSH and CDR2 LQKENI. Trimming shortened V by 1 base and J by 0 bases, and 7 bases separated the two germline ends. CDR3 length: 15 residues. CDR3 sequence reads: CASSPLTGSYNEQFF. The CDR3 DNA reads as TGTGCCAGCTCACCACTAACGGGCTCCTACAATGAGCAGTTCTTC.

The chain recombines TRBV12-3 or TRBV12-4 with TRBJ1-1; no definite D call. Trimming left V 7 bases short and J 0 bases short, with 9 bases between. There are 13 residues in the CDR3. CDR3 amino acids: CASKAEMNTEAFF. CDR3 in DNA: TGTGCCAGCAAGGCGGAAATGAACACTGAAGCTTTCTTT.

The rearrangement links TRBV5-1 to TRBJ2-5, with D possibly being TRBD2 (6 bases). This CDR3 has 17 residues. Germline values: CDR1 SGHRS, CDR2 YFSETQ. The V and J ends lost 3 bases and 2 bases respectively, with 20 bases between them. CDR3 region: CASSSGINSGAQETQYF. The CDR3 DNA sequence: TGCGCCAGCAGCTCGGGGATAAATAGCGGTGCACAAGAGACCCAGTACTTC.

The chain uses TRBV6-1 and TRBJ2-1, with TRBD2 matching 8 bases. The V and J ends lost 1 base and 9 bases, in that order; junction bases with no gene match: 5. Looked up from germline, CDR1 is MNHNS and CDR2 is SASEGT. CDR3 length equals 14 residues. This CDR3 reads CASSEEREFSEQFF. CDR3 nucleotides: TGTGCCAGCAGTGAAGAGCGGGAGTTTAGTGAGCAGTTCTTC.

V usage is TRBV10-3 and J usage is TRBJ1-5; no definite D call. The CDR3 has 14 amino acids. The ends were cut back, 5 bases at V and 0 bases at J, with 8 bases in the middle. The germline V gene encodes CDR1 ENHRY and CDR2 SYGVKD. As DNA, the CDR3 is TGTGCCATCAGTTTGTCAGATAGCAATCAGCCCCAGCATTTT. Translation: CAISLSDSNQPQHF.

The V and J genes are TRBV24-1 and TRBJ2-5; 13 nucleotides align to TRBD2. Germline loops: CDR1 KGHDR, CDR2 SFDVKD. This CDR3 has 15 amino acids. The trim removed 5 bases at V and 4 bases at J, leaving 3 bases unmatched. The CDR3 region has the DNA TGTGCCACCAGTGTTCGGACTAGCGGGAGAGAGACCCAGTACTTC. Translating gives CATSVRTSGRETQYF.

V is TRBV7-3 and J is TRBJ2-3; 7 positions agree with TRBD2. CDR1 is SGHTA, CDR2 FQGTGA, per germline. The CDR3 runs 16 residues. J lost 4 bases, V lost 0 bases, and 7 bases had no gene match. The CDR3 loop reads CASSLTVTSWADTQYF. For the CDR3, the DNA is TGTGCCAGCAGCTTAACGGTGACTAGCTGGGCAGATACGCAGTATTTT.

The chain joins TRBV19 to TRBJ2-7; TRBD2 is a possible D gene (6 bases). Germline values: CDR1 LNHDA, CDR2 SQIVND (reference sequence). The CDR3 loop spans 14 amino acids. V was pared by 5 bases and J by 4 bases, with 15 bases between. Written as DNA, the CDR3 is TGTGCCAGTAGTTGGGGACTTGGGGCTTACGAGCAGTACTTC. Amino acid sequence: CASSWGLGAYEQYF.

This chain connects TRBV6-4 to TRBJ1-2; a weak D match, TRBD1 (5 bases). This CDR3 is 13 amino acids long. V was clipped by 2 bases and J by 5 bases, with 9 bases between them. CDR1 is MRHNA and CDR2 is SNTAGT in the germline V gene. The CDR3 sequence is CASSDPGVYGYTF. Written as DNA, the CDR3 is TGTGCCAGCAGTGACCCGGGGGTGTATGGCTACACCTTC.

This chain joins TRBV16 and TRBJ1-2; no clear D. Germline V CDR1 and CDR2: KGHSY, FQNENV. This CDR3 has 13 residues. V lost 2 bases, J lost 3 bases, and 7 bases lay in between. CDR3 residues: CASSQEVDYGYTF. In DNA form, the CDR3 reads TGTGCCAGCAGCCAAGAGGTCGACTATGGCTACACCTTC.

The chain has TRBV6-1 and TRBJ1-5; D unresolved. The germline V gene has CDR1 MNHNS and CDR2 SASEGT. The length of the CDR3 is 16 residues. The V and J ends lost 3 bases and 0 bases respectively, with 12 bases between them. The CDR3 loop reads CASSDVLQYSNQPQHF. The CDR3 coding sequence is TGTGCCAGCAGTGATGTCTTGCAGTATAGCAATCAGCCCCAGCATTTT.

There are a few counts of this clone. Different DNA sequences within this sample yield the same CDR3. This chain connects TRBV27 to TRBJ1-2, with D possibly matching TRBD1 (6 bases). Trimming took off 3 bases at V and 3 bases at J, with 8 bases between the two ends. Per germline, CDR1 MNHEY and CDR2 SMNVEV (reference sequence). This CDR3 contains 13 residues. CDR3 in DNA: TGTGCCAGCAGTTTCCAGGGGTACTATGGCTACACCTTC. Translation gives CASSFQGYYGYTF.

V is TRBV19 and J is TRBJ1-5; TRBD1 matches at 7 bases. The CDR3 has 14 residues. After removal of 6 bases from V and 2 bases from J, the junction contained 4 bases not matched to a gene. Germline CDR1 LNHDA, CDR2 SQIVND (reference sequence). CDR3 nucleotides: TGTGCCAGTAGCTACACAGGGGGCAATCAGCCCCAGCATTTT. As protein: CASSYTGGNQPQHF. The variable domain in full, with the rest retrieved from reference TRBV19 and TRBJ1-5, is DGGITQSPKYLFRKEGQNVTLSCEQNLNHDAMYWYRQDPGQGLRLIYYSQIVNDFQKGDIAEGYSVSREKKESFPLTVTSAQKNPTAFYLCASSYTGGNQPQHFGDGTRLSIL.

This clone has more than one count but fewer than ten. The rearrangement uses TRBV6-5 and TRBJ2-5; unclear D gene. CDR1 and CDR2 from the germline V gene are MNHEY and SVGAGI. V was trimmed by 6 bases and J by 7 bases, leaving 15 bases between them. The CDR3 spans 13 residues. This chain's CDR3 is CASSRTKRWTQYF. CDR3 nucleotide sequence: TGTGCCAGCAGCAGAACTAAAAGATGGACCCAGTACTTC.

V is TRBV6-5 and J is TRBJ1-4; D unclear. CDR1 MNHEY and CDR2 SVGAGI come from the germline V gene. The V end was cut by 8 bases, the J end by 3 bases, with 13 bases between. This CDR3 spans 14 amino acids. In DNA, the CDR3 is TGTGCCAGCGGCTCCCTCCTAGCTAATGAAAAACTGTTTTTT. Its protein product is CASGSLLANEKLFF.

This clone was seen only once. This chain connects TRBV27 to TRBJ1-2, with TRBD1 matching 9 bases. From germline, CDR1 is MNHEY and CDR2 SMNVEV (reference sequence). V trimming: 6 bases; J trimming: 0 bases; junction bases outside the gene matches: 8. This CDR3 contains 16 residues. Here the CDR3 DNA reads TGTGCCAGCAGGGACCACAGGGGGCCGACTAACTATGGCTACACCTTC. Amino acid sequence: CASRDHRGPTNYGYTF.

The chain is built from TRBV9 and TRBJ1-2, with D possibly TRBD1 on 5 matching bases. Per germline, CDR1 SGDLS and CDR2 YYNGEE. The CDR3 runs to 14 residues. Trimming pared 1 base from V and 6 bases from J, leaving 13 bases between. The CDR3 DNA reads as TGTGCCAGCAGCGTAAGGGAGGGGACCAATGGCTACACCTTC. This translates into CASSVREGTNGYTF.